These 2 T cell receptor beta chains originate from one sample sequenced in a study of blood T cell repertoires in COVID-19. Using immunoSEQ multiplex PCR, the repertoire was profiled, and TCRdb retains in-frame clones only, with some absent. This sample yields over 200,000 clones, of which approximately 89% are seen a single time; 3% to 4% belongs to the top ten. The material sequenced was PBMCs or T cells enriched from blood (not recorded which). Source of these receptors: a woman aged 30 to 39 who had been exposed to COVID-19.

V gene TRBV29-1 combines with J gene TRBJ1-1; 7 nucleotides match TRBD1. CDR3 size: 12 residues. The V gene end was trimmed by 7 bases and the J gene end by 1 base; junction bases not matched to a gene: 3. The germline gives CDR1 SQVTM, CDR2 ANQGSEA. In DNA form, the CDR3 reads TGCAGCGCCGGGACAGCGAACACTGAAGCTTTCTTT. Protein sequence: CSAGTANTEAFF.

The CDR3 DNA reads TGTGCCAGCAGCCAATTTCTTCAGGGAATAACCGAAGCTTTCTTT. Its protein is CASSQFLQGITEAFF. The rearrangement links TRBV3-1 (or the pseudogene TRBV3-2) to TRBJ1-1; D possibly corresponds to TRBD1 (5 bases). The CDR3 sequence is 15 residues long. Trimming shortened V by 2 bases and J by 8 bases, and 18 bases separated the two germline ends. Per the germline V gene, CDR1 is LGHDT and CDR2 is YNNKEL (reference sequence).